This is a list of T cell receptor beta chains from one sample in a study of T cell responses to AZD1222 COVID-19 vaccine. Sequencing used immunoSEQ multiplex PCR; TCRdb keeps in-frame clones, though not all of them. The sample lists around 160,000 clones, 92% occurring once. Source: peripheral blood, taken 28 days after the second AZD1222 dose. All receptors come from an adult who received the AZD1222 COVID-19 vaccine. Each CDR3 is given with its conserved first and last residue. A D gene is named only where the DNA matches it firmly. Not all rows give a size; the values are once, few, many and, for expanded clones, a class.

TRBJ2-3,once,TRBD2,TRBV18,TGTGCCAGCTCACCAGAACTAGCGGGTAGCACAGATACGCAGTATTTT,CASSPELAGSTDTQYF
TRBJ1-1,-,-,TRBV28,TGTGCCAGCAGTTTTGGGGTGTCTGAAGCTTTCTTT,CASSFGVSEAFF
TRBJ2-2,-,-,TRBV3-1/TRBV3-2,TGTGCCAGCACCCACTCTGGGGGGTCGGAGAACACCGGGGAGCTGTTTTTT,CASTHSGGSENTGELFF
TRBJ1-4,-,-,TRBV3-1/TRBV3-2,TGTGCCAGCAGCCATTCGTCAATGTACATTAATGAAAAACTGTTTTTT,CASSHSSMYINEKLFF
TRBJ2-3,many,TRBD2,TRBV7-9,TGTGCCAGCAGCTTGACTAGCGGGGGAACAGATACGCAGTATTTT,CASSLTSGGTDTQYF
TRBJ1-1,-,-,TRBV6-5,TGTGCCAGCAGTTACGACCCAACCGGGCTCACTGAAGCTTTCTTT,CASSYDPTGLTEAFF
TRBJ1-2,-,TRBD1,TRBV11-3,TGTGCCAGCAGCTCCCGGGACAGCTATGGCTACACCTTC,CASSSRDSYGYTF
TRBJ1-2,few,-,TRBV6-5,TGTGCCAGCAGAGGGGACCCACACTATGGCTACACCTTC,CASRGDPHYGYTF
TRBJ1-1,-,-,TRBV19,TGTGCCAGCCACCCCAAGGGCAGGGTTTATGGGGACACTGAAGCTTTCTTT,CASHPKGRVYGDTEAFF
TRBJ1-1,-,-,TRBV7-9,TGTGCCAGCAGCTTAGGGGCGGGCATGAACACTGAAGCTTTCTTT,CASSLGAGMNTEAFF
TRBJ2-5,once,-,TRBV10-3,TGTGCCATCAGTGAGTCGAATGGGCGGACGGCGGAGACCCAGTACTTC,CAISESNGRTAETQYF
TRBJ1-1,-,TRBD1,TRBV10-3,TGTGCCATCAGTCCAACAGGGGGCAACACTGAAGCTTTCTTT,CAISPTGGNTEAFF
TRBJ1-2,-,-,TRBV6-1,TGTGCCAGCAGTGAATTGCCAGGGCAGGATGGCTACACCTTC,CASSELPGQDGYTF
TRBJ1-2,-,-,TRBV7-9,TGTGCCAGCAGCTTAGAGTGGTCGACAGAAGGCTACACCTTC,CASSLEWSTEGYTF
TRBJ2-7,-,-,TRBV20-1,TGCAGTGCCCTACTAGCCCTCGAGCAGTACTTC,CSALLALEQYF
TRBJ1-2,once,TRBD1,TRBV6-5,TGTGCCACCGGGGGACAGAGCGGCTACACCTTC,CATGGQSGYTF
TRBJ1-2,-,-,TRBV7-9,TGTGCCAGCAGCTTCGGCAGTCTGTCCGGTGGCTACACCTTC,CASSFGSLSGGYTF
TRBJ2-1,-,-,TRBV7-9,TGTGCCAGCAGCTTAAGGAGAGACAATGAGCAGTTCTTC,CASSLRRDNEQFF
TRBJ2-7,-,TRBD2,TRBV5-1,TGCGCCAGCAGCTCCGCTGGGGGGACTAGCGGGACTTACTCCTACGAGCAGTACTTC,CASSSAGGTSGTYSYEQYF
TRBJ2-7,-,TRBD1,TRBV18,TGTGCCAGCGGACAGGGTGACTACGAGCAGTACTTC,CASGQGDYEQYF
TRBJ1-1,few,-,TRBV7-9,TGTGCCAGCAGCTTAAGGAGGACATTACTCATGAACACTGAAGCTTTCTTT,CASSLRRTLLMNTEAFF
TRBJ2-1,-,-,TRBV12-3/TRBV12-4,TGTGCCAGCAGTCGACGTTTCGATGAGCAGTTCTTC,CASSRRFDEQFF
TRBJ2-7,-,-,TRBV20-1,TGCAGTGCTAGCGAATACGAGCAGTACTTC,CSASEYEQYF
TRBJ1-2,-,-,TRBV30,TGTGCCTGGAGTGTATGGAGGACAAAGAACTATGGCTACACCTTC,CAWSVWRTKNYGYTF